A single sample gave rise to the 12 T cell receptor beta chains below, sequenced in a study of vaccination and CD4 T cells after COVID-19. An Oncomine TCR Beta short-read assay was used to sequence the DNA from cultured CD4+ T cells. Using its own MiXCR run on the PCR reads, TCRdb lists one record per CDR3 protein. The sample contains approximately 16,000 distinct CDR3 sequences, approximately 57% of which appear only once. These receptors' antigens are unknown. Treatment here: roughly nine-day PBMC culture with coronavirus spike peptide pools or control peptides (ViraFEST assay). Sequencing was carried out using CD4+ T cells from blood, cultured in vitro. The source of these receptors is a human donor who had recovered from COVID-19.

The chain carries TRBV20-1 and TRBJ1-2; 7 positions agree with TRBD1. CDR1 and CDR2 (germline): DFQATT, SNEGSKA (reference sequence). Germline trimming cut 0 bases from V and 0 bases from J; bases unmatched to any gene: 7. This CDR3 contains 16 residues. The CDR3 region has the DNA TGCAGTGCTAGAGAAGGGCTAGGGGGCCCTAACTATGGCTACACCTTC. Translating it yields CSAREGLGGPNYGYTF.

This rearrangement joins TRBV19 to TRBJ2-5, with D maybe TRBD1 (6 bases). Deletions cut 7 bases from V and 2 bases from J, with 11 bases between. The CDR3 is 13 residues long. Germline V gene sequence: CDR1 LNHDA, CDR2 SQIVND (reference sequence). CDR3 nucleotides: TGTGCCAGTATGGGGACACCGCAAGAGACCCAGTACTTC. Translated, it gives CASMGTPQETQYF.

The rearrangement uses TRBV12-3 or TRBV12-4 and TRBJ1-6; D call uncertain. V dropped 3 bases and J dropped 6 bases, with 6 bases sitting between them. The CDR3 is made up of 13 amino acids. The CDR3 nucleotides read TGTGCCAGCAGTTTCACCCTTAATTCACCCCTCCACTTT. It translates to CASSFTLNSPLHF.

The chain carries TRBV27 and TRBJ1-5; 9 bases match TRBD1. Trimming cost V 8 bases and J 6 bases; bases outside gene matches: 8. Germline CDR1 MNHEY, CDR2 SMNVEV (reference sequence). The CDR3 is 14 amino acids. CDR3 coding DNA: TGTGCCAGCTGGACAGGGGCCATCGTTCAGCCCCAGCATTTT. Protein sequence: CASWTGAIVQPQHF.

The V and J genes are TRBV27 and TRBJ1-5, with D tentatively TRBD1 (6 bases). The CDR3 has 14 amino acids. The germline gives CDR1 MNHEY, CDR2 SMNVEV (reference sequence). V shed 6 bases and J shed 16 bases, with 25 bases lying between them. The CDR3 here is CASRAPGLERGYHF. DNA of the CDR3: TGTGCCAGCAGGGCCCCCGGGTTAGAGAGGGGGTACCATTTT.

CDR3 region: CASGAVSYNEQFF. The DNA for the CDR3 is TGTGCCAGCGGGGCGGTATCCTACAATGAGCAGTTCTTC. The chain has TRBV6-2 or TRBV6-3 and TRBJ2-1, with D perhaps TRBD1 (5 bases). Trimming shortened V by 8 bases and J by 1 base, and 9 bases separated the two germline ends. Germline V gene data show CDR1 as MNHEY and CDR2 as SVGEGT. The CDR3 extends over 13 amino acids.

This clonotype was counted a few times. The V call is TRBV12-3 or TRBV12-4, the J call TRBJ2-3; 7 bases align to TRBD2. The CDR3 has 15 amino acids. V lost 3 bases, J lost 1 base, and 4 bases stayed unmatched. The CDR3 is CASSFWGRGTDTQYF. CDR3 nucleotide sequence: TGTGCCAGCAGTTTTTGGGGGAGGGGCACAGATACGCAGTATTTT.

This chain joins TRBV11-1 and TRBJ2-7; D is unclear. Trimming removed 0 bases from V and 3 bases from J, with 9 bases in between. Germline V lookup: CDR1 SGHAT, CDR2 FQDESV (reference sequence). This CDR3 comprises 14 residues. The CDR3 sequence: CASSLAAYSYEQYF. In DNA, the CDR3 is TGTGCCAGCAGCTTAGCGGCTTACAGCTACGAGCAGTACTTC.

The rearrangement links TRBV5-1 to TRBJ2-2; D is tentatively TRBD1 or TRBD2 (6 bases each). V lost 6 bases, J lost 2 bases, and 14 bases lay in between. The germline gives CDR1 SGHRS, CDR2 YFSETQ. There are 15 residues in the CDR3. The CDR3 reads CASTPRGVNTGELFF. DNA of the CDR3: TGCGCCAGCACTCCGAGGGGGGTTAACACCGGGGAGCTGTTTTTT.

As DNA, the CDR3 is TGCAGTGCCAGCATGACAGGCTATAGCAATCAGCCCCAGCATTTT. This encodes CSASMTGYSNQPQHF. This chain uses TRBV20-1 with TRBJ1-5; possible D gene TRBD1, 6 bases. Trimming shortened V by 6 bases and J by 0 bases, and 15 bases separated the two germline ends. This CDR3 comprises 15 residues. Germline lookup yields CDR1 DFQATT and CDR2 SNEGSKA (reference sequence).

CDR3 bases: TGTGCCAGCAGTTTCGACAGGGGAATCTATGGCTACACCTTC. It specifies CASSFDRGIYGYTF. The chain is built from TRBV6-2 or TRBV6-3 and TRBJ1-2, with 8 bases identical to TRBD1. Germline V gene lookup returns CDR1 MNHEY and CDR2 SVGEGT. The length of the CDR3 is 14 residues. The junction had 5 bases not matched to a gene; V was cut back by 4 bases and J by 4 bases.

J is TRBJ2-3 and V is TRBV20-1; D may be TRBD1 (5 bases). Germline V gene sequence: CDR1 DFQATT, CDR2 SNEGSKA (reference sequence). V was shortened by 1 base and J by 0 bases, with 8 bases between the two germline ends. This CDR3 spans 14 amino acids. In DNA, the CDR3 is TGCAGTGCTAGAGGACAGCTAAGCACAGATACGCAGTATTTT. This translates into CSARGQLSTDTQYF.